A single sample is the source of the 23 T cell receptor beta chains below, sequenced in a study of blood T cells in healthy people across ages. It was with a sample-barcoded 5' primer and a J-beta primer mix that a second PCR of roughly 6 to 12 cycles was run. TCRdb redid the calling of the 5' RACE reads with MiXCR, one entry per CDR3 protein. The repertoire holds about 800,000 distinct CDR3 sequences, just under 25% seen once, with 3.7% in the top ten. These data were also reused for a study on T cells of mothers and their children.

Input material: blood. Receptors were obtained from a boy aged 10-17 years in good health.

The chain combines TRBV15 with TRBJ2-5, with 7 positions matching TRBD1. Losses at the gene ends were 5 bases for V and 4 bases for J; bases not matched to a gene: 7. This CDR3 comprises 14 residues. The germline CDR1 and CDR2 sequences are LNHNV and YYDKDF (reference sequence). The CDR3 here is CATSPRDSRETQYF. CDR3 nucleotide sequence: TGTGCCACCAGCCCTCGGGACAGCCGAGAGACCCAGTACTTC.

This clonotype has only a few counts. The V and J genes are TRBV7-8 and TRBJ2-3; no clear D gene. Germline V gene lookup returns CDR1 SGHVS and CDR2 FQNEAQ. Trimming pared 3 bases from V and 4 bases from J, leaving 5 bases between. The CDR3 spans 12 residues. The CDR3 bases are TGTGCCAGCAGCTTCTGGGCAGATACGCAGTATTTT. It translates to CASSFWADTQYF.

This clonotype occurred many times. The V call is TRBV7-2, the J call TRBJ1-2; D gene uncertain. Trimming removed 5 bases from V and 8 bases from J, with 15 bases in between. The CDR3 loop spans 13 amino acids. Germline V gene lookup returns CDR1 SGHTA and CDR2 FQGNSA. In DNA, the CDR3 is TGTGCCAGCAGCCCAAGAGGGCAGTTAGGCTACACCTTC. Its translation is CASSPRGQLGYTF. The full variable domain, its missing parts supplied by reference TRBV7-2 and TRBJ1-2, is GAGVSQSPSNKVTEKGKDVELRCDPISGHTALYWYRQSLGQGLEFLIYFQGNSAPDKSGLPSDRFSAERTGGSVSTLTIQRTQQEDSAVYLCASSPRGQLGYTFGSGTRLTVV.

This sequence joins TRBV28 and TRBJ2-7; TRBD2 might be the D (6 bases). CDR3 length: 13 residues. Looked up from germline, CDR1 is MDHEN and CDR2 is SYDVKM. V lost 3 bases, J lost 2 bases, and 8 bases lay in between. CDR3 sequence (DNA): TGTGCCAGCAGTTTCTCTAGCGCCTACGAGCAGTACTTC. Its translation is CASSFSSAYEQYF.

Here the CDR3 reads CATGLSWDTQYF. In DNA, the CDR3 is TGTGCCACGGGACTGTCGTGGGATACGCAGTATTTT. The chain combines TRBV2 with TRBJ2-3; D may be TRBD2 (6 bases). The V end was cut by 10 bases, the J end by 6 bases, with 14 bases between. The germline V gene has CDR1 SNHLY and CDR2 FYNNEI. The CDR3 has 12 residues.

The gene calls are TRBV4-1 and TRBJ1-2, with TRBD1 identical over 9 bases. The CDR3 sequence is 17 residues long. Germline V gene data show CDR1 as MGHRA and CDR2 as YSYEKL. V shed 2 bases and J 7 bases; nucleotides not matched to a gene: 14. CDR3 sequence: CASSQTFTGGAALGYTF. CDR3 sequence (DNA): TGCGCCAGCAGCCAAACGTTTACAGGGGGCGCGGCGCTTGGCTACACCTTC.

This clonotype was observed a few times. The chain uses TRBV27 and TRBJ2-5; TRBD1 agrees at 8 bases. Trimming removed 6 bases from V and 11 bases from J; junction bases left unmatched: 17. The germline CDR1 and CDR2 sequences are MNHEY and SMNVEV (reference sequence). CDR3 length: 15 amino acids. Here the CDR3 reads CASRPGTGAPGEQYF. The DNA of the CDR3 is TGTGCCAGCAGGCCCGGGACAGGCGCGCCGGGGGAGCAGTACTTC.

This clonotype was picked up a small number of times. The chain links TRBV20-1 to TRBJ2-6, with D hard to call. V lost 0 bases, J lost 2 bases, and 5 bases lay in between. In germline, CDR1 is DFQATT, CDR2 SNEGSKA (reference sequence). The CDR3 runs 14 residues. CDR3 protein: CSAREAPGANVLTF. CDR3 DNA sequence: TGCAGTGCTAGAGAGGCACCTGGGGCCAACGTCCTGACTTTC.

About this clonotype: One junction end disagrees with the germline gene, perhaps due to a read error. V gene TRBV20-1 combines with J gene TRBJ1-2; 7 positions agree with TRBD1. Germline V CDR1 and CDR2: DFQATT, SNEGSKA (reference sequence). The CDR3 sequence is 11 residues long. The CDR3 loop reads CSANPSGTEVF. The CDR3 nucleotides read TGCAGTGCTAACCCATCCGGGACAGAAGTCTTC.

The genes are TRBV5-6 and TRBJ2-6; no reliable D call. The CDR3 consists of 17 residues. The V end was cut by 2 bases, the J end by 0 bases, with 12 bases between. Germline V gives CDR1 SGHDT, CDR2 YYEEEE. CDR3 amino acids: CASSLFGPNSGANVLTF. In DNA, the CDR3 is TGTGCCAGCAGCTTATTCGGACCGAACTCTGGGGCCAACGTCCTGACTTTC. The complete variable domain, with remaining parts taken from reference TRBV5-6 and TRBJ2-6, reads DAGVTQSPTHLIKTRGQQVTLRCSPKSGHDTVSWYQQALGQGPQFIFQYYEEEERQRGNFPDRFSGHQFPNYSSELNVNALLLGDSALYLCASSLFGPNSGANVLTFGAGSRLTVL.

This clonotype was seen more than once but under ten times. This sequence joins TRBV28 and TRBJ2-2, with TRBD1 matching over 8 bases. The CDR3 spans 14 residues. CDR1 MDHEN and CDR2 SYDVKM come from the germline V gene. J lost 6 bases, V lost 7 bases, and 7 bases had no gene match. CDR3 nucleotide sequence: TGTGCCAGCAACCAGGACAGGGTAGCCGGGGAGCTGTTTTTT. Amino acids: CASNQDRVAGELFF. The full variable domain, its missing parts supplied by reference TRBV28 and TRBJ2-2, is DVKVTQSSRYLVKRTGEKVFLECVQDMDHENMFWYRQDPGLGLRLIYFSYDVKMKEKGDIPEGYSVSREKKERFSLILESASTNQTSMYLCASNQDRVAGELFFGEGSRLTVL.

The chain employs TRBV12-3 or TRBV12-4 and TRBJ2-3; 8 bases fit TRBD2. V was clipped by 2 bases and J by 6 bases; unmatched bases: 10. This CDR3 is 16 amino acids long. This chain's CDR3 is CASSLLASGRGDTQYF. CDR3 DNA sequence: TGTGCCAGCAGTTTATTGGCTAGCGGGCGGGGGGATACGCAGTATTTT.

The chain has TRBV11-2 and TRBJ2-5, with D perhaps matching TRBD1 (6 bases). Trimming left V 2 bases short and J 0 bases short, with 16 bases between. The CDR3 is 17 amino acids. From germline, CDR1 is SGHAT and CDR2 FQNNGV. The CDR3 loop is CASSLNRRRQDQETQYF. CDR3 in DNA: TGTGCCAGCAGCTTAAATCGTCGTCGACAGGACCAAGAGACCCAGTACTTC.

In DNA, the CDR3 is TGCAGCGTTGAAGATCCCGGACAGGACCAAGAGACCCAGTACTTC. This sequence encodes CSVEDPGQDQETQYF. This sequence joins TRBV29-1 and TRBJ2-5; 7 bases map to TRBD1. The CDR3 runs 15 residues. Germline CDR1 and CDR2: SQVTM and ANQGSEA. With V trimmed by 0 bases and J by 0 bases, 4 bases remained unmatched.

This clonotype was seen more than once but under ten times. CDR3 sequence reads: CSGSGGQAGELFF. The CDR3 coding sequence is TGCAGCGGTAGCGGGGGGCAAGCCGGGGAGCTGTTTTTT. The chain couples TRBV29-1 to TRBJ2-2, with 10 positions matching TRBD2. The germline CDR1 and CDR2 sequences are SQVTM and ANQGSEA. CDR3 length: 13 amino acids. V lost 7 bases to trimming and J lost 6 bases; unmatched junction nucleotides: 5.

The table lists this clonotype with many counts. The gene calls are TRBV18 and TRBJ2-5, with D perhaps assigned TRBD1 or TRBD2 (5 bases each). Germline assignment: CDR1 KGHSH and CDR2 LQKENI. CDR3 length equals 13 residues. V was shortened by 2 bases and J by 5 bases, with 9 bases between the two germline ends. As DNA, the CDR3 is TGTGCCAGCTCACCAGGGACGGTGGAGACCCAGTACTTC. Translated, it gives CASSPGTVETQYF.

V is TRBV5-5 and J is TRBJ2-1, with unresolved D. The CDR3 consists of 15 residues. Per the germline V gene, CDR1 is SGHKS and CDR2 is YYEKEE (reference sequence). V was clipped by 2 bases and J by 5 bases, with 14 bases between them. The CDR3 here is CASSLDGRKDNEQFF. In DNA form, the CDR3 reads TGTGCCAGCAGCTTAGACGGGCGGAAAGACAATGAGCAGTTCTTC. Full variable domain (rest looked up from reference TRBV5-5 and TRBJ2-1): DAGVTQSPTHLIKTRGQQVTLRCSPISGHKSVSWYQQVLGQGPQFIFQYYEKEERGRGNFPDRFSARQFPNYSSELNVNALLLGDSALYLCASSLDGRKDNEQFFGPGTRLTVL.

The chain is built from TRBV12-3 or TRBV12-4 and TRBJ2-7, with no clear D. The germline V and J ends were trimmed by 5 bases and 3 bases, with 8 bases remaining between them. This CDR3 is 12 amino acids long. The CDR3 DNA reads as TGTGCCAGCAGTCCTATAGTCTACGAGCAGTACTTC. It is translated as CASSPIVYEQYF.

This chain uses TRBV12-3 or TRBV12-4 with TRBJ2-2, with TRBD2 matching over 9 bases. CDR3 length equals 17 residues. J was trimmed by 0 bases and V by 5 bases; bases with no gene match: 7. Written as DNA, the CDR3 is TGTGCCAGCAGTAAAACAGGACTAGCGTCGAACACCGGGGAGCTGTTTTTT. Translated: CASSKTGLASNTGELFF.

The chain carries TRBV30 and TRBJ1-2; D is unresolved. Trimming cost V 1 base and J 1 base, with 10 bases left between them. The CDR3 extends over 14 amino acids. CDR1 is GTSNPN and CDR2 is SVGIG in the germline V gene (reference sequence). The CDR3 bases are TGTGCCTGGAGTGATCTAGTACATAACTATGGCTACACCTTC. This sequence encodes CAWSDLVHNYGYTF.

The V and J genes are TRBV7-2 and TRBJ1-5, with D uncertain. V was shortened by 2 bases and J by 7 bases, with 9 bases between the two germline ends. Germline V lookup: CDR1 SGHTA, CDR2 FQGNSA. The CDR3 runs to 13 residues. CDR3 region: CASSLRFGQPQHF. CDR3 in DNA: TGTGCCAGCAGCTTAAGGTTCGGACAGCCCCAGCATTTT.

The V and J genes are TRBV20-1 and TRBJ2-7; maybe TRBD1 (7 bases). The V and J ends lost 4 bases and 2 bases respectively, with 15 bases between them. This CDR3 region has 14 residues. CDR1 DFQATT and CDR2 SNEGSKA come from the germline V gene (reference sequence). Here the CDR3 reads CSATQTGRTYEQYF. The DNA of the CDR3 is TGCAGTGCTACCCAGACAGGGAGGACCTACGAGCAGTACTTC.

The genes are TRBV6-1 and TRBJ2-1; 11 bases align to TRBD1. The ends lost 6 bases at V and 7 bases at J; junction bases unmatched: 8. Per germline, CDR1 MNHNS and CDR2 SASEGT. The CDR3 sequence is 15 residues long. CDR3 protein: CASSRGDRGFNEQFF. The CDR3 DNA follows: TGTGCCAGCAGCCGGGGGGACAGGGGGTTTAATGAGCAGTTCTTC.